These 13 T cell receptor beta chains were all obtained from the same sample, sequenced in a study of T cell responses to AZD1222 COVID-19 vaccine. Data came from immunoSEQ multiplex PCR; TCRdb stores just in-frame clones and leaves some out. The table lists some 100,000 clones, nearly 90% of them singletons, with roughly 15% in the top ten. Sequenced material: peripheral blood, taken on day 0 of AZD1222 vaccination. All receptors derive from an adult in good health.

V is TRBV11-2 and J is TRBJ1-1; D gene unclear. This CDR3 spans 11 amino acids. Germline CDR1 SGHAT, CDR2 FQNNGV. Trimming removed 6 bases from V and 7 bases from J, with 9 bases in between. The CDR3 sequence is CASRSLLEAFF. The DNA for the CDR3 is TGTGCCAGCAGATCCCTCCTTGAAGCTTTCTTT.

The chain is built from TRBV6-6 and TRBJ2-1; 8 nucleotides agree with TRBD2. The CDR3 has 14 amino acids. Trimming took 7 bases from V and 3 from J; bases not matched to a gene: 5. Germline CDR1 and CDR2: MNHNY and SVGAGI (reference sequence). CDR3 protein: CASTPLAVYNEQFF. The CDR3 nucleotides read TGTGCCAGCACCCCACTAGCGGTCTACAATGAGCAGTTCTTC.

The chain couples TRBV12-3 or TRBV12-4 to TRBJ2-3; D might be TRBD1 (5 bases). V was shortened by 5 bases and J by 0 bases, with 6 bases between the two germline ends. The CDR3 is 13 residues long. CDR3 region: CASSQGSTDTQYF. CDR3 DNA: TGTGCCAGCAGTCAGGGAAGCACAGATACGCAGTATTTT.

This clone was found once. The V call is TRBV6-2 or TRBV6-3, the J call TRBJ1-1; D remains unclear. Deletions cut 1 base from V and 4 bases from J, with 7 bases between. Germline CDR1 and CDR2: MNHEY and SVGEGT. The CDR3 extends over 13 amino acids. The CDR3, as DNA: TGTGCCAGCAGTTACTTAGGGTTCACTGAAGCTTTCTTT. It codes for CASSYLGFTEAFF.

The V gene is TRBV2, the J gene TRBJ2-3, with D tentatively TRBD1 (6 bases). From germline, CDR1 is SNHLY and CDR2 FYNNEI. CDR3 length equals 15 residues. Trimming took off 4 bases at V and 1 base at J, with 12 bases between the two ends. In DNA, the CDR3 is TGTGCCAGCAGTGTAAGACAGGCGGGCACAGATACGCAGTATTTT. Encoded protein: CASSVRQAGTDTQYF. The variable domain in full, completed from reference TRBV2 and TRBJ2-3, reads EPEVTQTPSHQVTQMGQEVILRCVPISNHLYFYWYRQILGQKVEFLVSFYNNEISEKSEIFDDQFSVERPDGSNFTLKIRSTKLEDSAMYFCASSVRQAGTDTQYFGPGTRLTVL.

The chain's CDR3 is CASSVGYRMHNEQFF. The CDR3 coding sequence is TGTGCCAGCAGCGTAGGGTATAGGATGCACAATGAGCAGTTCTTC. V usage is TRBV9 and J usage is TRBJ2-1; unclear D gene. Germline assignment: CDR1 SGDLS and CDR2 YYNGEE. V lost 0 bases and J lost 5, with 12 bases in between. The CDR3 is made up of 15 amino acids.

The V call is TRBV11-2, the J call TRBJ2-5, with D perhaps being TRBD1 or TRBD2 (5 bases each). CDR1 and CDR2 (germline): SGHAT, FQNNGV. The V end lost 1 base, the J end lost 5 bases, and 11 bases lay between the germline ends. This CDR3 contains 14 residues. The chain's CDR3 is CASSLGRGRETQYF. The CDR3 DNA reads TGTGCCAGCAGCTTAGGCCGGGGCAGGGAGACCCAGTACTTC.

The chain joins TRBV18 to TRBJ1-1; D gene uncertain. Trimming pared 3 bases from V and 3 bases from J, leaving 8 bases between. Germline V CDR1 and CDR2: KGHSH, LQKENI. This CDR3 region has 13 residues. The CDR3, as DNA: TGTGCCAGCTCACCCCTCATGGACACTGAAGCTTTCTTT. As protein: CASSPLMDTEAFF.

This chain links TRBV19 with TRBJ1-6; possibly TRBD1 for D (5 bases). The CDR3 length is 16 residues. V lost 3 bases, J lost 8 bases, and 17 bases lay in between. Germline V gene sequence: CDR1 LNHDA, CDR2 SQIVND (reference sequence). The CDR3 DNA reads TGTGCCAGTAGTATGGGGACTTTTAGAAGCTATTCACCCCTCCACTTT. It specifies CASSMGTFRSYSPLHF.

The chain is built from TRBV25-1 and TRBJ2-7; possibly TRBD2 for D (5 bases). Germline CDR1 is MGHDK and CDR2 is SYGVNS. The CDR3 loop spans 15 amino acids. Deletions cut 2 bases from V and 1 base from J, with 12 bases between. The CDR3 DNA is TGTGCCAGCAGTGAAATAGTAGCGCGTTCCTACGAGCAGTACTTC. It translates to CASSEIVARSYEQYF.

This rearrangement joins TRBV5-1 to TRBJ1-1, with D perhaps TRBD1 (6 bases). The CDR3 is made up of 14 amino acids. V was pared by 4 bases and J by 0 bases, with 10 bases between. CDR1 and CDR2 from the germline V gene are SGHRS and YFSETQ. This chain's CDR3 is CASSIGTLNTEAFF. The CDR3 region has the DNA TGCGCCAGCAGCATAGGGACACTGAACACTGAAGCTTTCTTT.

The chain has TRBV6-5 and TRBJ1-3; D uncertain. The germline V gene encodes CDR1 MNHEY and CDR2 SVGAGI. CDR3 length: 15 amino acids. V was clipped by 2 bases and J by 1 base, with 9 bases between them. The CDR3 spells CASSYRQQSGNTIYF. The CDR3 DNA is TGTGCCAGCAGTTACAGGCAACAGTCTGGAAACACCATATATTTT.

The V and J genes are TRBV7-2 and TRBJ1-2, with D perhaps TRBD1 (6 bases). V was shortened by 5 bases and J by 4 bases, with 17 bases between the two germline ends. Germline V gene sequence: CDR1 SGHTA, CDR2 FQGNSA. The CDR3 runs 15 residues. The CDR3 protein is CASSPDRPSAYGYTF. CDR3 sequence (DNA): TGTGCCAGCAGCCCAGACAGGCCCTCGGCCTATGGCTACACCTTC.